This paragraph reports one T cell receptor (beta chain). What it recognizes is unknown. The sample belongs to a study of shared clonotypes between healthy human individuals. Looked up from germline, CDR1 is SGHAT and CDR2 is FQNNGV. CDR3 length equals 13 residues. Trimming stripped 5 bases from V and 5 bases from J, with 13 bases between. Whole-study findings and limits: Larger estimated richness was generally seen in naive subsets than in memory subsets.

Terminally differentiated effector memory CD45RA+ cells were excluded from the naive CD8 cells, which were CD45RO-negative and positively selected for CCR7. The assay used deep level. The method was immunoSEQ multiplex PCR; TCRdb's version includes in-frame clones alone and lacks a portion of them. The sample has some 1,900,000 clones, over 85% seen once. The specimen sequenced was naive CD8+ T cells sorted from blood. V and J are TRBV11-2 and TRBJ2-7; D might be TRBD1 (6 bases). The source of this sequence is a man aged 18 to 29 in good health. This CDR3 reads CASSLPNRDEQYF. The CDR3 DNA sequence: TGTGCCAGCAGCCTCCCGAACAGGGACGAGCAGTACTTC.